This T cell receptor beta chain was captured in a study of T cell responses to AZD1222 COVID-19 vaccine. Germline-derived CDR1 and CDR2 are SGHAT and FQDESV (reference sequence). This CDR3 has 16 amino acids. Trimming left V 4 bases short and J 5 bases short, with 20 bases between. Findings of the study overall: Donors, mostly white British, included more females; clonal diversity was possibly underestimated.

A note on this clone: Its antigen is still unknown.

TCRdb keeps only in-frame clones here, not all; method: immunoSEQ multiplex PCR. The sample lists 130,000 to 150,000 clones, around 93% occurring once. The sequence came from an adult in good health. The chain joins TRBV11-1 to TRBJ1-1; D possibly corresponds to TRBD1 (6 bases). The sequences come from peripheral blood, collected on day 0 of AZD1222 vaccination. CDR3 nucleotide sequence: TGTGCCAGCAGCTCGGGGAGGGTGACGAGGGGGACTGAAGCTTTCTTT. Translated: CASSSGRVTRGTEAFF.